This TCR beta chain was recorded in a study of vaccination and CD4 T cells after COVID-19. In the study overall: Samples after vaccination came a median approximately 73 days past dose two, ranging 14 to 241. Culture controls were given either a CEFX pool, an HIV-1 Nef pool, or no peptide.

This clonotype has just a few counts. Its antigen remains unidentified. As for treatment: approximately nine-day PBMC culture with coronavirus spike peptide pools or control peptides (ViraFEST assay). Researchers grew the cells for about 10 days and then pulled out CD4+ T cells by negative selection. With 3 bases clipped from V and 4 bases from J, the junction kept 5 bases outside the gene matches. The CDR3 has 15 amino acids. The germline CDR1 and CDR2 sequences are DFQATT and SNEGSKA (reference sequence). With the Oncomine TCR Beta short-read assay, DNA from cultured CD4+ T cells was sequenced. TCRdb ran MiXCR on the PCR reads and lists one entry per CDR3 protein. This sample has roughly 15,000 distinct CDR3 sequences, with approximately 50% found just once.

Sequencing was performed on CD4+ T cells from blood, cultured in vitro. The genes are TRBV20-1 and TRBJ2-1; 11 nucleotides match TRBD2. The receptor's source is a human donor who had recovered from COVID-19. DNA of the CDR3: TGCAGTGCTAGTTCGTGGACTAGCGGGTACAATGAGCAGTTCTTC. Amino acid sequence: CSASSWTSGYNEQFF.